A selection of T cell receptor beta chains follows, all from one sample in a study of blood T cell repertoires in COVID-19. This table comes from immunoSEQ multiplex PCR, and its TCRdb copy is limited to in-frame clones, with some not included. Of 180,000 or so clones listed, about 86% are singletons. The sample comprised peripheral blood. All receptors come from a man aged 18 to 29 with acute or convalescent COVID-19. Each CDR3 is given with its conserved first and last residue. D genes are given only for firm matches. A row's size may be missing; if present it is once, few, many or a size class.

d_call | j_call | v_call | clone_size | cdr3_aa | cdr3_nt
TRBD1 | TRBJ1-6 | TRBV5-8 | . | CASSLPPGQGNSPLHF | TGTGCCAGCAGCTTGCCCCCCGGACAGGGGAATTCACCCCTCCACTTT
TRBD1 | TRBJ2-5 | TRBV25-1 | few | CASSVQGLIETQYF | TGTGCCAGCAGTGTACAGGGGTTAATCGAGACCCAGTACTTC
TRBD1 | TRBJ1-5 | TRBV6-5 | few | CASRAYGQAGQPQHF | TGTGCCAGCAGGGCATACGGACAGGCTGGTCAACCCCAGCATTTT
TRBD1 | TRBJ1-2 | TRBV7-9 | . | CASSPGGSGYTF | TGTGCCAGCAGCCCAGGGGGGAGCGGCTACACCTTC
. | TRBJ1-2 | TRBV29-1 | . | CSVAASSRGYTF | TGCAGCGTTGCTGCCAGCTCTAGAGGCTACACCTTC
. | TRBJ2-7 | TRBV25-1 | . | CATPPQGRGFYEQYF | TGTGCCACTCCGCCCCAAGGCAGGGGATTCTACGAGCAGTACTTC
TRBD1 | TRBJ2-5 | TRBV7-2 | once | CASSEVVAGTGGGTQYF | TGTGCCAGCAGCGAAGTAGTGGCCGGGACAGGGGGCGGGACCCAGTACTTC
. | TRBJ1-3 | TRBV6-1 | . | CASSVESETVFPNTIYF | TGTGCCAGCAGTGTGGAGTCAGAGACAGTTTTTCCTAACACCATATATTTT
TRBD1 | TRBJ2-7 | TRBV6-5 | . | CASSSGQSYEQYF | TGTGCCAGCAGTTCGGGACAGAGCTACGAGCAGTACTTC
TRBD1 | TRBJ1-1 | TRBV6-1 | . | CASSDPQGSSEAFF | TGTGCCAGCAGTGACCCACAGGGGTCGTCTGAAGCTTTCTTT
. | TRBJ1-4 | TRBV28 | . | CASSPGLINEKLFF | TGTGCCAGCAGCCCGGGACTGATTAATGAAAAACTGTTTTTT
. | TRBJ1-2 | TRBV11-2 | . | CASSLDRAHDGGYTF | TGTGCCAGCAGCTTAGACAGGGCGCATGATGGTGGCTACACCTTC
. | TRBJ1-1 | TRBV3-1/TRBV3-2 | . | CASSLQGGTEAFF | TGTGCCAGCAGCCTACAGGGTGGCACTGAAGCTTTCTTT
TRBD1 | TRBJ1-1 | TRBV7-3 | . | CASSVGTDTEAFF | TGTGCCAGCAGCGTAGGGACAGACACTGAAGCTTTCTTT
. | TRBJ1-4 | TRBV6-5 | . | CASMGWRKPNEKLFF | TGTGCCAGCATGGGTTGGAGGAAACCTAATGAAAAACTGTTTTTT
TRBD1 | TRBJ2-2 | TRBV19 | once | CASSIRQGNTGELFF | TGTGCCAGTAGTATACGACAGGGTAACACCGGGGAGCTGTTTTTT
TRBD2 | TRBJ2-1 | TRBV2 | . | CASRPPLAGGQNEQFF | TGTGCCAGCAGACCTCCACTAGCGGGGGGGCAGAACGAGCAGTTCTTC
TRBD2 | TRBJ2-2 | TRBV7-3 | . | CASSSTSGGAIGELFF | TGTGCCAGCAGCTCCACTAGCGGGGGGGCGATCGGGGAGCTGTTTTTT
TRBD2 | TRBJ2-7 | TRBV3-1/TRBV3-2 | . | CASSQARGGGYEQYF | TGTGCCAGCAGCCAAGCCCGGGGGGGCGGCTACGAGCAGTACTTC
TRBD1 | TRBJ2-6 | TRBV3-1/TRBV3-2 | . | CASSPTGGASGANVLTF | TGTGCCAGCAGCCCGACAGGGGGCGCTTCTGGGGCCAACGTCCTGACTTTC
. | TRBJ1-1 | TRBV5-1 | once | CASSLNGMGRTIMNTEAFF | TGCGCCAGCAGCTTGAATGGGATGGGGAGGACGATCATGAACACTGAAGCTTTCTTT
TRBD1 | TRBJ1-4 | TRBV27 | . | CASSQRTGTTNEKLFF | TGTGCCAGCAGCCAACGGACAGGGACAACTAATGAAAAACTGTTTTTT
TRBD1 | TRBJ2-2 | TRBV7-3 | . | CASSSTGGSTGELFF | TGTGCCAGCAGCTCCACAGGGGGGAGCACCGGGGAGCTGTTTTTT
. | TRBJ1-5 | TRBV7-9 | once | CASSSTGPKNQPQHF | TGTGCCAGCAGCTCTACAGGACCAAAAAATCAGCCCCAGCATTTT
TRBD1 | TRBJ1-2 | TRBV28 | few | CASLNGGTGVGYTF | TGTGCCAGCCTGAATGGGGGGACAGGGGTCGGCTACACCTTC
. | TRBJ1-5 | TRBV15 | . | CATSRDPDSRYSNQPQHF | TGTGCCACCAGCAGAGATCCGGACAGCCGCTATAGCAATCAGCCCCAGCATTTT
. | TRBJ1-5 | TRBV5-5 | . | CASSLFTGRNNQPQHF | TGTGCCAGCAGCTTGTTCACAGGGCGGAACAATCAGCCCCAGCATTTT
. | TRBJ1-3 | TRBV10-2 | few | CASSEWRVAPGLHGNTIYF | TGCGCCAGCAGTGAGTGGCGGGTCGCTCCGGGTCTTCACGGAAACACCATATATTTT
TRBD2 | TRBJ2-3 | TRBV20-1 | . | CSASSLAGNTDTQYF | TGCAGTGCTAGTTCTCTAGCGGGCAACACAGATACGCAGTATTTT
TRBD1 | TRBJ1-2 | TRBV5-1 | . | CASSPQGDYGYTF | TGCGCCAGCAGCCCACAGGGGGACTATGGCTACACCTTC
. | TRBJ1-1 | TRBV5-8 | few | CASSLLSEAFF | TGTGCCAGCAGCTTGTTAAGCGAAGCTTTCTTT
. | TRBJ1-2 | TRBV29-1 | . | CSVEVGASGYTF | TGCAGCGTTGAAGTGGGGGCAAGTGGCTACACCTTC
TRBD2 | TRBJ2-1 | TRBV7-2 | . | CASSLLAGGYNEQFF | TGTGCCAGCAGTTTACTAGCGGGGGGATACAATGAGCAGTTCTTC
. | TRBJ2-6 | TRBV27 | . | CASSDHIRGSGANVLTF | TGTGCCAGCAGTGATCACATCAGGGGTTCCGGGGCCAACGTCCTGACTTTC
. | TRBJ2-7 | TRBV12-5 | . | CASASTGGSYEQYF | TGTGCTAGTGCCTCGACAGGAGGCTCCTACGAGCAGTACTTC
. | TRBJ1-1 | TRBV3-1/TRBV3-2 | . | CASSQVGQNTEAFF | TGTGCCAGCAGCCAGGTAGGACAGAACACTGAAGCTTTCTTT
TRBD1 | TRBJ1-1 | TRBV30 | . | CAWSGMTGGTEAFF | TGTGCCTGGAGTGGAATGACAGGGGGCACTGAAGCTTTCTTT